Each of the 29 T cell receptor beta chains below was sequenced from the same sample in a study of shared clonotypes between healthy human individuals. Data came from immunoSEQ multiplex PCR; TCRdb stores just in-frame clones and leaves some out. This table holds 2 million to 2.5 million clones, approximately 94% found once. Selected positively for CCR7 and CD45RO-negative, naive CD8 cells excluded terminally differentiated effector memory CD45RA+ cells. Material for sequencing was naive CD8+ T cells sorted from blood. Source of these receptors: a young man in good health.

To note about this clone: One junction end does not reproduce the germline sequence, and a read error may be involved. Other DNA sequences within the sample encode an identical CDR3. The chain joins TRBV6-1 to TRBJ2-7; D ambiguous. CDR3 length: 14 residues. CDR1 and CDR2 (germline): MNHNS, SASEGT. The CDR3 region is CATSGPPKSYEQYF. The CDR3 DNA follows: TGCGCCACCTCTGGACCTCCAAAGAGCTACGAGCAGTACTTC.

This chain connects TRBV18 to TRBJ1-2; TRBD1 might be the D (6 bases). The germline gives CDR1 KGHSH, CDR2 LQKENI. The V and J ends lost 0 bases and 6 bases respectively, with 14 bases between them. The CDR3 spans 15 residues. CDR3 protein: CASSPPRTVIDGYTF. CDR3 DNA: TGTGCCAGCTCACCACCGAGGACAGTAATCGATGGCTACACCTTC. The entire variable domain, with the rest obtained from reference TRBV18 and TRBJ1-2, is as follows: NAGVMQNPRHLVRRRGQEARLRCSPMKGHSHVYWYRQLPEEGLKFMVYLQKENIIDESGMPKERFSAEFPKEGPSILRIQQVVRGDSAAYFCASSPPRTVIDGYTFGSGTRLTVV.

Worth noting for this clone: This specimen includes other DNA sequences encoding the same CDR3. J is TRBJ1-1 and V is TRBV5-1; D is unresolved. Trimming removed 2 bases from V and 1 base from J, with 9 bases in between. This CDR3 contains 14 residues. The germline gives CDR1 SGHRS, CDR2 YFSETQ. The CDR3 protein is CASSLAGPNTEAFF. DNA of the CDR3: TGCGCCAGCAGCTTAGCGGGCCCGAACACTGAAGCTTTCTTT.

The gene calls are TRBV27 and TRBJ1-6; TRBD1 matches at 7 bases. The germline gives CDR1 MNHEY, CDR2 SMNVEV (reference sequence). There are 16 residues in the CDR3. With V trimmed by 1 base and J by 7 bases, 7 bases remained unmatched. For the CDR3, the DNA is TGTGCCAGCAGTTTATTAAAACAGGGGTACAATTCACCCCTCCACTTT. This encodes CASSLLKQGYNSPLHF.

J is TRBJ2-2 and V is TRBV5-1, with a tentative D call TRBD1 (6 bases). Trimming removed 0 bases from V and 4 bases from J, with 13 bases in between. This CDR3 spans 16 amino acids. CDR1 and CDR2 from the germline V gene are SGHRS and YFSETQ. DNA of the CDR3: TGCGCCAGCAGCTTGGATTGGCAGGGGACCACCGGGGAGCTGTTTTTT. Protein: CASSLDWQGTTGELFF.

The table lists this clone with a few counts. This chain uses TRBV5-4 with TRBJ2-1; TRBD2 matches at 14 bases. V lost 2 bases, J lost 6 bases, and 7 bases stayed unmatched. The CDR3 length is 17 residues. Germline values: CDR1 SGHNT, CDR2 YYREEE (reference sequence). CDR3 coding DNA: TGTGCCAGCAGCTTCGGGACTAGCGGGAGAGGGGTCAATGAGCAGTTCTTC. Translated, it gives CASSFGTSGRGVNEQFF.

The chain employs TRBV7-9 and TRBJ2-7; 7 bases line up with TRBD2. Germline values: CDR1 SEHNR, CDR2 FQNEAQ (reference sequence). V shed 4 bases, J shed 4 bases, and the junction held 10 bases outside the gene matches. The CDR3 length is 15 residues. The CDR3 DNA follows: TGTGCCAGCAGCTCCTCAGACGGACTAGTTTACGAGCAGTACTTC. It is translated as CASSSSDGLVYEQYF. The complete variable domain, with remaining parts taken from reference TRBV7-9 and TRBJ2-7, reads DTGVSQNPRHKITKRGQNVTFRCDPISEHNRLYWYRQTLGQGPEFLTYFQNEAQLEKSRLLSDRFSAERPKGSFSTLEIQRTEQGDSAMYLCASSSSDGLVYEQYFGPGTRLTVT.

The V gene is TRBV9, the J gene TRBJ2-7; maybe TRBD2 (7 bases). V lost 9 bases and J 2 bases, leaving 24 bases between the germline ends. Germline-derived CDR1 and CDR2 are SGDLS and YYNGEE. The CDR3 sequence is 16 residues long. The CDR3 coding sequence is TGTGCCACTACACCCGGAGGGGGGGGCCCGACCTACGAGCAGTACTTC. Its translation: CATTPGGGGPTYEQYF.

The genes are TRBV9 and TRBJ1-1; 10 bases are shared with TRBD1. V lost 2 bases, J lost 0 bases, and 7 bases stayed unmatched. This CDR3 region has 17 residues. Germline values: CDR1 SGDLS, CDR2 YYNGEE. The CDR3 reads CASSVGQGGLMNTEAFF. The CDR3 bases are TGTGCCAGCAGCGTCGGACAGGGGGGGCTCATGAACACTGAAGCTTTCTTT.

This chain uses TRBV19 with TRBJ2-1; 9 positions agree with TRBD2. CDR3 length: 15 amino acids. The germline gives CDR1 LNHDA, CDR2 SQIVND (reference sequence). With V trimmed by 7 bases and J by 0 bases, 4 bases remained unmatched. CDR3 in DNA: TGTGCCAGTAATAGCGGGAGAAGCTCCTACAATGAGCAGTTCTTC. Translated, it gives CASNSGRSSYNEQFF.

The chain has TRBV28 and TRBJ2-7, with TRBD1 as a possible D gene (5 bases). The germline V gene encodes CDR1 MDHEN and CDR2 SYDVKM. The CDR3 sequence is 14 residues long. V shed 11 bases and J shed 0 bases, with 17 bases lying between them. The CDR3 loop reads CASSDTRSSYEQYF. The CDR3 region has the DNA TGTGCCTCCTCGGACACCCGGAGCTCCTACGAGCAGTACTTC. The complete variable domain, with remaining parts taken from reference TRBV28 and TRBJ2-7, reads DVKVTQSSRYLVKRTGEKVFLECVQDMDHENMFWYRQDPGLGLRLIYFSYDVKMKEKGDIPEGYSVSREKKERFSLILESASTNQTSMYLCASSDTRSSYEQYFGPGTRLTVT.

The chain joins TRBV10-3 to TRBJ2-3, with 11 nucleotides matching TRBD1. V lost 2 bases, J lost 4 bases, and 5 bases stayed unmatched. The CDR3 runs to 16 residues. Germline CDR1 reads ENHRY; CDR2 reads SYGVKD. The CDR3 loop is CAISEVGTGGADTQYF. The CDR3 coding sequence is TGTGCCATCAGTGAGGTTGGGACAGGGGGTGCAGATACGCAGTATTTT.

For this clone: The sample contains more than one DNA sequence encoding this CDR3. The genes are TRBV7-9 and TRBJ2-7; D may be TRBD1 or TRBD2 (5 bases each). The germline V gene has CDR1 SEHNR and CDR2 FQNEAQ (reference sequence). V lost 5 bases and J lost 3, with 11 bases in between. This CDR3 region has 13 residues. The CDR3 region has the DNA TGTGCCAGCAGCGGACGTGGGGGCTACGAGCAGTACTTC. Its protein product is CASSGRGGYEQYF.

This clone has more than one count but fewer than ten. This rearrangement joins TRBV4-2 to TRBJ1-2; 9 bases map to TRBD1. The CDR3 is 17 amino acids. Trimming at V came to 3 bases and at J to 6 bases, leaving 14 bases not matched to a gene. Germline CDR1 and CDR2: LGHNA and YNFKEQ. Written as DNA, the CDR3 is TGTGCCAGCAGCCAGCCGGGACAGGGAAGCAGGCATAATGGCTACACCTTC. Protein sequence: CASSQPGQGSRHNGYTF.

CDR3: CASSLPGGTSHYEQYF. The CDR3 DNA is TGTGCCAGCAGCCTCCCGGGGGGGACAAGTCACTACGAGCAGTACTTC. This chain connects TRBV7-9 to TRBJ2-7, with 8 bases aligning to TRBD2. This CDR3 has 16 amino acids. The V gene end was trimmed by 5 bases and the J gene end by 3 bases; junction bases not matched to a gene: 12. Per germline, CDR1 SEHNR and CDR2 FQNEAQ (reference sequence). Using reference TRBV7-9 and TRBJ2-7 for the parts outside the CDR3, the full variable domain is DTGVSQNPRHKITKRGQNVTFRCDPISEHNRLYWYRQTLGQGPEFLTYFQNEAQLEKSRLLSDRFSAERPKGSFSTLEIQRTEQGDSAMYLCASSLPGGTSHYEQYFGPGTRLTVT.

V gene TRBV13 combines with J gene TRBJ2-3; D possibly corresponds to TRBD2 (6 bases). Trimming shortened V by 5 bases and J by 1 base, and 13 bases separated the two germline ends. The germline V gene encodes CDR1 PRHDT and CDR2 FYEKMQ (reference sequence). The CDR3 spans 15 residues. The CDR3 spells CASSPRLGGTDTQYF. For the CDR3, the DNA is TGTGCCAGCAGCCCCCGACTAGGGGGCACAGATACGCAGTATTTT.

This clone has a single count. Other DNA sequences in the sample encode the same CDR3. The genes are TRBV5-1 and TRBJ2-7, with D perhaps TRBD1 (6 bases). CDR3 size: 14 residues. Germline lookup yields CDR1 SGHRS and CDR2 YFSETQ. V was trimmed by 0 bases and J by 1 base, leaving 8 bases between them. The CDR3 here is CASSLDRVSYEQYF. Written as DNA, the CDR3 is TGCGCCAGCAGCTTGGACAGGGTTTCCTACGAGCAGTACTTC.

The chain combines TRBV15 with TRBJ2-5; D gene uncertain. The germline V gene encodes CDR1 LNHNV and CDR2 YYDKDF (reference sequence). CDR3 length equals 14 residues. Trimming took off 2 bases at V and 3 bases at J, with 10 bases between the two ends. The CDR3 region is CATSRLGLEETQYF. The CDR3 DNA follows: TGTGCCACCAGCAGATTGGGATTGGAAGAGACCCAGTACTTC.

The chain employs TRBV6-5 and TRBJ1-5; 8 positions agree with TRBD1. Germline CDR1 MNHEY, CDR2 SVGAGI. The V and J ends lost 6 bases and 7 bases, in that order; junction bases with no gene match: 5. This CDR3 region has 13 residues. CDR3 protein: CASSYRGYQPQHF. CDR3 nucleotides: TGTGCCAGCAGCTACAGGGGGTACCAGCCCCAGCATTTT.

The chain couples TRBV2 to TRBJ2-4, with 9 bases fitting TRBD2. After removal of 5 bases from V and 3 bases from J, the junction contained 2 bases not matched to a gene. The CDR3 has 14 residues. CDR1 and CDR2 from the germline V gene are SNHLY and FYNNEI. Here the CDR3 DNA reads TGTGCCAGCAGTTGGACTAGCGACAAAAACATTCAGTACTTC. Translating it yields CASSWTSDKNIQYF.

CDR3 bases: TGTGCCAGCAGCTTTGTGGGTGGGGTAAGGGGGCTTCCCCACGAGCAGTACTTC. Amino acid sequence: CASSFVGGVRGLPHEQYF. The gene calls are TRBV5-6 and TRBJ2-7; 7 bases match TRBD1. The CDR3 consists of 18 residues. Germline trimming cut 2 bases from V and 5 bases from J; bases unmatched to any gene: 19. From germline, CDR1 is SGHDT and CDR2 YYEEEE. Together with reference TRBV5-6 and TRBJ2-7, the CDR3 gives the full variable domain: DAGVTQSPTHLIKTRGQQVTLRCSPKSGHDTVSWYQQALGQGPQFIFQYYEEEERQRGNFPDRFSGHQFPNYSSELNVNALLLGDSALYLCASSFVGGVRGLPHEQYFGPGTRLTVT.

The rearrangement uses TRBV7-3 and TRBJ2-3; 7 bases map to TRBD1. The CDR3 has 15 residues. V shed 4 bases and J 1 base; nucleotides not matched to a gene: 5. In germline, CDR1 is SGHTA, CDR2 FQGTGA. The CDR3 spells CASSSTTGRTDTQYF. CDR3 coding DNA: TGTGCCAGCAGCTCCACGACAGGGCGCACAGATACGCAGTATTTT.

V and J are TRBV7-9 and TRBJ2-2, with D perhaps matching TRBD2 (5 bases). The CDR3 covers 13 residues. CDR1 and CDR2 (germline): SEHNR, FQNEAQ (reference sequence). The germline V and J ends were trimmed by 3 bases and 8 bases, with 10 bases remaining between them. CDR3 nucleotides: TGTGCCAGCAGCTTCGGAGGTCCGGGGGAGCTGTTTTTT. Amino acids: CASSFGGPGELFF. Drawing the rest from reference TRBV7-9 and TRBJ2-2, the complete variable domain is DTGVSQNPRHKITKRGQNVTFRCDPISEHNRLYWYRQTLGQGPEFLTYFQNEAQLEKSRLLSDRFSAERPKGSFSTLEIQRTEQGDSAMYLCASSFGGPGELFFGEGSRLTVL.

The chain recombines TRBV11-3 with TRBJ2-3; D perhaps matches TRBD2 (5 bases). The germline V gene has CDR1 SGHNT and CDR2 YENEEA. V lost 1 base to trimming and J lost 5 bases, with 10 bases between them. The CDR3 sequence is 14 residues long. The CDR3 nucleotides are TGTGCCAGCAGCTTAGGTGTGGGGAGAGATACGCAGTATTTT. It is translated as CASSLGVGRDTQYF.

As to this clone: Other DNA variants within this sample encode the same CDR3. V is TRBV5-6 and J is TRBJ2-7; D remains ambiguous. The germline V and J ends were trimmed by 2 bases and 1 base, with 10 bases remaining between them. The CDR3 covers 14 residues. Germline CDR1 is SGHDT and CDR2 is YYEEEE. The CDR3 DNA is TGTGCCAGCAGCTTAGGGATTTCGTCCTACGAGCAGTACTTC. Translated: CASSLGISSYEQYF. Using reference TRBV5-6 and TRBJ2-7 for the parts outside the CDR3, the full variable domain is DAGVTQSPTHLIKTRGQQVTLRCSPKSGHDTVSWYQQALGQGPQFIFQYYEEEERQRGNFPDRFSGHQFPNYSSELNVNALLLGDSALYLCASSLGISSYEQYFGPGTRLTVT.

The V gene is TRBV2, the J gene TRBJ2-3; either TRBD1 or TRBD2 may fit D (5 bases each). The CDR3 extends over 16 amino acids. The germline CDR1 and CDR2 sequences are SNHLY and FYNNEI. Trimming pared 1 base from V and 0 bases from J, leaving 11 bases between. CDR3 sequence (DNA): TGTGCCAGCAGTGAAGGAGGGACCTTTAGCACAGATACGCAGTATTTT. Protein product: CASSEGGTFSTDTQYF. The full variable domain, completed using reference TRBV2 and TRBJ2-3, is EPEVTQTPSHQVTQMGQEVILRCVPISNHLYFYWYRQILGQKVEFLVSFYNNEISEKSEIFDDQFSVERPDGSNFTLKIRSTKLEDSAMYFCASSEGGTFSTDTQYFGPGTRLTVL.

The rearrangement links TRBV15 to TRBJ2-3; 7 bases align to TRBD1. V dropped 7 bases and J dropped 4; count of bases not matched to a gene: 8. The germline CDR1 and CDR2 sequences are LNHNV and YYDKDF (reference sequence). This CDR3 has 14 amino acids. The DNA of the CDR3 is TGTGCCACCAACAATCAGGGGGAGCCAGATACGCAGTATTTT. Amino acids: CATNNQGEPDTQYF.

J is TRBJ2-3 and V is TRBV7-9; D might be TRBD1 or TRBD2, each matching 5 bases. With 2 bases removed from V and 5 bases from J, the gap between germline ends came to 20 bases. Germline assignment: CDR1 SEHNR and CDR2 FQNEAQ (reference sequence). The CDR3 is 17 amino acids. The CDR3 sequence is CASSLIDGTRVGDTQYF. The CDR3 DNA reads as TGTGCCAGCAGCTTAATCGACGGGACGCGGGTGGGAGATACGCAGTATTTT.

The V and J genes are TRBV27 and TRBJ1-6, with 8 nucleotides matching TRBD1. In germline, CDR1 is MNHEY, CDR2 SMNVEV (reference sequence). The CDR3 length is 15 residues. The J segment lost 7 bases and the V segment lost 3 bases, leaving 5 bases of the junction unmatched. CDR3 bases: TGTGCCAGCAGTTTGGTGCAGGGGGCCAATTCACCCCTCCACTTT. As protein: CASSLVQGANSPLHF.